This T cell receptor (beta chain) stems from a study of long-term antiretroviral therapy in people with HIV (dated by TCRdb to the early 2020s). Regarding the complete study: The earliest samples were collected about a decade before the 2015 WHO recommendation for immediate ART, when ART was typically delayed until CD4 counts fell. A retrospective serial study tested whether changes in peripheral blood TRB repertoire composition and diversity were associated with ART initiation and durable HIV suppression. Among the approximately 32 participants with HIV, about a dozen were female. A total of 192 cryopreserved PBMC samples came from 25 to 35 adults with confirmed HIV infection and were collected serially over a mean of about six years (range 1-12). No cross-contamination during QIAcube processing was seen in test extractions of a monoclonal T-cell line run alongside 30 to 35 polyclonal samples.

The immunoSEQ hsTCRB v3.0 assay was used at survey level resolution to sequence the TRB variable region. The target sequencing depth for TRB was 40,000-50,000 T-cell genomes per sample. Pooled TRB libraries were sequenced on an Illumina MiSeq with a v3 150-cycle kit. Per the source publication's procedure: Repertoire analysis was run in R within a reproducible Nextflow workflow that covered QC, data transformation and analysis. LymphoSeq2, an R package for exploring AIRR-Seq data, was used to implement custom analyses. A handful of samples that produced fewer than 5000 total TRB sequences were removed, so some 190 HIV repertoires were analyzed. Of the 188 retained HIV repertoires, over 55 were collected before and about 130 after ART initiation. Repertoires were downsampled to 5000 TRB nucleotide sequences, and summary statistics were averaged over 100 downsampling iterations. The analysis kept only TRB sequences whose CDR3 regions were at least seven amino acids long. Diversity was measured with a Shannon entropy-derived clonality score and the Gini coefficient. In repertoire networks, the top 5000 CDR3 amino acid sequences were linked whenever an edit distance of one separated two sequences. Antigen specificity groups and MHC restriction were predicted for TRB CDR3 amino acid sequences with GLIPH2. CDR3 amino acid sequences were matched against VDJdb and McPAS-TCR to flag known CMV, EBV, HIV or tissue antigen associations. Pre-ART, post-ART and control groups were compared with Wilcoxon signed-rank tests and Holm-Bonferroni correction. TCRdb mirrors the immuneACCESS table, restricted to in-frame sequences. Some clones are absent from its copies; in checked studies, under half trace to an unresolved V gene, and the reason for the others is unknown. V and J calls and clone size are as listed in that table; D and trimming were resolved from the DNA. This sample is represented by under 25,000 clones; over 75% of them were singletons. 6% to 6.5% of the sample belongs to the ten largest clones.

The CDR3 numbers 15 residues from cysteine through phenylalanine. Only the CDR3 part of the read is kept: 45 bases, read in frame from the first base. A distance of 20 bases separates the germline ends of V and J, which lose 7 bases and 5 bases respectively. Looking up the germline V gene yields CDR1 MNHEY and CDR2 SVGAGI. Inclusion was restricted to participants for whom at least one PBMC sample before ART initiation and at least two post-ART samples were available. Treatment was received in the United States of America by all participants with HIV. Before DNA extraction, cryopreserved samples of 1-10 million PBMC were thawed and washed. At the time of the earliest PBMC sample, participants with HIV were aged between roughly 20 and 54 years. Each participant contributed PBMC samples from 1-4 timepoints before ART initiation and 2-8 timepoints after ART initiation, with a median of 7 samples. For every participant, serial HIV viral load, CD4+ T-cell count, ART history and demographic data were obtained. Using a Qiagen kit on a QIAcube, genomic DNA was extracted from unsorted PBMC, with samples processed in batches of 12.

General conclusions and limits of the study: No data were available on ART adherence, viral resistance or therapy changes, limiting inferences about post-ART repertoire changes. Unsorted PBMC were profiled instead of sorted CD4+ and CD8+ T cells because pre-ART samples had limited cell numbers. Samples dated from 2004 to 2017, and the ART regimens used may be less effective than current ones. HIV repertoires had narrower CDR3 length ranges than controls, and the network structure suggested an antigen-experienced repertoire that shifted only slightly toward naive after ART. Expanded TRB clones identified before ART initiation dominated the repertoire at all time points, although this dominance fluctuated and declined in many PLHIV after ART. ART initiation was associated with a significant increase in TRB diversity, but diversity stayed significantly below transplant donor controls even after long-term ART. Limited PBMC availability meant only the TCR beta chain was sequenced, without alpha chain pairing.

Notes on this clone: This receptor's antigen is unknown. Base qualities are not recorded, but no much larger clone differs from it by a single base.

This sample comprised unsorted PBMCs, obtained 0.6 years after starting antiretroviral therapy. The rearranged chain carries TRBV6-5 and TRBJ2-5; the D element might be TRBD1 or TRBD2, as each aligns at 5 bases. The sequence was collected from a man aged 55-75 years with HIV. The CDR3 loop reads CASTKLGTSGETQYF. The DNA sequence follows: TGTGCCAGCACTAAACTCGGGACCTCTGGGGAGACCCAGTACTTC.